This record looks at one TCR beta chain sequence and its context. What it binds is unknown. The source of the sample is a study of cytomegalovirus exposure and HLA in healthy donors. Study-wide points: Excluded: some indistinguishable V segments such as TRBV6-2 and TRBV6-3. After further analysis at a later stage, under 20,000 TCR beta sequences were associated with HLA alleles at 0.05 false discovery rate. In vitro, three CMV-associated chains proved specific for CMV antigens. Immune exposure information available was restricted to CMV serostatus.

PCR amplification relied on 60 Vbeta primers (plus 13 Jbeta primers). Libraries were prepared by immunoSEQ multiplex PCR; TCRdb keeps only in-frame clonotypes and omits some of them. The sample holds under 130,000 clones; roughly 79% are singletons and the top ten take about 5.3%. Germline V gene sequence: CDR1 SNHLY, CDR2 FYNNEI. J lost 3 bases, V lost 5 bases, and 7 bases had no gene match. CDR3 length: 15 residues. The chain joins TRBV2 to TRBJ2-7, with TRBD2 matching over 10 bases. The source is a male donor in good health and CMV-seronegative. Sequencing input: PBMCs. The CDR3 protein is CASSLASSGSYEQYF. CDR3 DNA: TGTGCCAGCAGTCTAGCGTCTAGCGGGAGCTACGAGCAGTACTTC.